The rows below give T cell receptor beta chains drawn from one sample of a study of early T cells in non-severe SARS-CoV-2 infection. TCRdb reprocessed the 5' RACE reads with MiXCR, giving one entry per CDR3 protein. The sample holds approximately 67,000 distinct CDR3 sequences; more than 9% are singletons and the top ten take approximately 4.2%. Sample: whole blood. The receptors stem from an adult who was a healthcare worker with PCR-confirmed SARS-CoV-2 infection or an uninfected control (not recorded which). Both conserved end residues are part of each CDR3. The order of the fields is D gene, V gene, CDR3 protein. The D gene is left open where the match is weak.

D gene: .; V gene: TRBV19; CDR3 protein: CASSTGPYNEQFF
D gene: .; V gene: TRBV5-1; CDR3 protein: CASSLGTVILQETQYF
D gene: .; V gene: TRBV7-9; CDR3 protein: CASSLGNEAETQYF
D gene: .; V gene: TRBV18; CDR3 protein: CASSSPDTQYF
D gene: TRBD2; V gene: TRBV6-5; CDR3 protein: CASRLTSGINNEQFF
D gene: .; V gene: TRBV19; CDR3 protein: CASSNGPNPGREKLFF
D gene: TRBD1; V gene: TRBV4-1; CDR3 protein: CASRGTGLGELFF
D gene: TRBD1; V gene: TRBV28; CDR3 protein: CASSLLDRDAETQYF
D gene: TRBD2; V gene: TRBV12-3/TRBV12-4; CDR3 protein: CASSATPRLAGWNEQYF
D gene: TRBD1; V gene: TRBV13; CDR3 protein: CASSPGGQGFYNEQFF
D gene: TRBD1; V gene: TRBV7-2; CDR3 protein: CASSLARTGNTDTQYF
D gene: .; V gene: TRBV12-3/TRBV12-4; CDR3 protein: CASTLGGNSNQPQHF
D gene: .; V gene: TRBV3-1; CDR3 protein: CASSQDTSPYNEQFF
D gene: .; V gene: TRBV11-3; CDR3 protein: CASSLLLGPGKQFF
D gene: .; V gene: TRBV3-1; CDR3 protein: CASSPRVGSPLHF
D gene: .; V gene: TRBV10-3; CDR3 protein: CAISHSYEQYF
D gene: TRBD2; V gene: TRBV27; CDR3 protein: CASSWTSGGGYEQYF
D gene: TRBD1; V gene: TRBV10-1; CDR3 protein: CASSEMGTGGKNEQFF
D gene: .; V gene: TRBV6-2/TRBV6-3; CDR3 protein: CASSYPVRGVEEETQYF
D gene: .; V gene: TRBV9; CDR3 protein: CASSAAPGPGTGELFF
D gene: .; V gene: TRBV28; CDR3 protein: CASLHPGNYGYTF
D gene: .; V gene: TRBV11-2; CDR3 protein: CASSFSRTAYEQYF
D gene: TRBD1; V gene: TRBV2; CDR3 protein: CASSVGTGGRGEKLFF
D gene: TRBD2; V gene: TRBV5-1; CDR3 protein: CASSSRTSGSRGTQYF
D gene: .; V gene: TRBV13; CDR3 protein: CASSFTGARSGNTIYF
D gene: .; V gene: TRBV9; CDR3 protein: CASSVGLWTEAFF
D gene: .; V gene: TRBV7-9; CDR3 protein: CASSLVGDIGELFF
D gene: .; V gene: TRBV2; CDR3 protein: CASSEGSSNTGELFF
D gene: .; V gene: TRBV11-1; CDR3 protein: CASTLREGTEAFF
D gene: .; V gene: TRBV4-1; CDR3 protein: CASSQESPADEQYF
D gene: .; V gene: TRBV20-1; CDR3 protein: CSAGPEGTQYF